Presented here are 3 T cell receptor beta chains from one specimen sequenced in a study of PD-1 blockade in mismatch repair-deficient tumors. The table came from immunoSEQ multiplex PCR; TCRdb's copy has only in-frame clones and leaves some out. The sample contains approximately 110,000 clones, about 74% of which appear only once. Sequenced material: peripheral blood, taken roughly 60 weeks after starting pembrolizumab. These receptor sequences come from an adult with mismatch repair-deficient cancer.

V and J are TRBV18 and TRBJ1-6; D unclear. This CDR3 region has 13 residues. Trimming left V 7 bases short and J 8 bases short, with 12 bases between. CDR1 is KGHSH, CDR2 LQKENI, per germline. The CDR3: CASFSGIDSPLHF. For the CDR3, the DNA is TGTGCCAGCTTCTCCGGGATTGATTCACCCCTCCACTTT. Variable domain in full (rest from reference TRBV18 and TRBJ1-6): NAGVMQNPRHLVRRRGQEARLRCSPMKGHSHVYWYRQLPEEGLKFMVYLQKENIIDESGMPKERFSAEFPKEGPSILRIQQVVRGDSAAYFCASFSGIDSPLHFGNGTRLTVT.

With respect to this clone: The sample has other DNA sequences that encode this CDR3 too. The chain carries TRBV6-1 and TRBJ1-2; TRBD1 matches 9 bases. This CDR3 comprises 15 residues. The V gene's germline CDR1 is MNHNS and CDR2 SASEGT. Trimming took 4 bases from V and 1 from J; bases not matched to a gene: 4. The CDR3 DNA reads as TGTGCCAGCAGTGCGGGACAGGGAGGTAACTATGGCTACACCTTC. It yields the protein CASSAGQGGNYGYTF.

This sequence joins TRBV28 and TRBJ1-5; D is uncertain. CDR1 and CDR2 (germline): MDHEN, SYDVKM. CDR3 size: 12 residues. Trimming stripped 2 bases from V and 6 bases from J, with 5 bases between. CDR3 DNA sequence: TGTGCCAGCAGTTTAGGGGTTCAGCCCCAGCATTTT. Translated, it gives CASSLGVQPQHF.